These 2 T cell receptor beta chains were sequenced from one sample in a study of blood T cell repertoires in COVID-19. Produced via immunoSEQ multiplex PCR; TCRdb's table is partial and in-frame only. Seen here are over 150,000 clones, approximately 86% observed once, and the top ten hold 10%. Sequencing input: peripheral blood. The receptors here all came from an elderly woman with active or convalescent COVID-19.

This clone was observed at least ten times. The rearrangement links TRBV5-1 to TRBJ2-7, with D perhaps matching TRBD1 (6 bases). The CDR3 length is 14 residues. Germline V lookup: CDR1 SGHRS, CDR2 YFSETQ. V was trimmed by 4 bases and J by 2 bases, leaving 13 bases between them. CDR3 residues: CASSDDRFPYEQYF. The CDR3 DNA follows: TGCGCCAGCAGCGACGACAGGTTTCCCTACGAGCAGTACTTC.

This chain connects TRBV5-1 to TRBJ1-2, with D perhaps matching TRBD1 (6 bases). CDR1 is SGHRS and CDR2 is YFSETQ in the germline V gene. This CDR3 contains 14 residues. V lost 0 bases and J lost 6, with 12 bases in between. For the CDR3, the DNA is TGCGCCAGCAGCTTGGGCCGGACAGCGGATGGCTACACCTTC. Amino acid sequence: CASSLGRTADGYTF.